What follows is one TCR beta chain and its context. Antigen unknown. This sample was included in a study of lymphopenia after photon versus proton radiotherapy. Findings of the study overall: Relative stability marked proton patients; photon patients lost diversity and naive cells.

Libraries were prepared by immunoSEQ multiplex PCR; TCRdb keeps only in-frame clonotypes and omits some of them. This sample has approximately 30,000 clones, with approximately 85% found just once. The CDR3 totals 13 residues. The germline V and J ends were trimmed by 4 bases and 0 bases, with 8 bases remaining between them. Per germline, CDR1 SGHDT and CDR2 YYEEEE. The chain carries TRBV5-6 and TRBJ2-7; D ambiguous. This receptor was identified in a man aged 50 to 60 with gastric cancer. The source material was peripheral blood, sampled from a patient treated with photon-based radiotherapy. The CDR3 DNA is TGTGCCAGCAGCCCGGTGGGCTCCTACGAGCAGTACGTC. This translates into CASSPVGSYEQYV.